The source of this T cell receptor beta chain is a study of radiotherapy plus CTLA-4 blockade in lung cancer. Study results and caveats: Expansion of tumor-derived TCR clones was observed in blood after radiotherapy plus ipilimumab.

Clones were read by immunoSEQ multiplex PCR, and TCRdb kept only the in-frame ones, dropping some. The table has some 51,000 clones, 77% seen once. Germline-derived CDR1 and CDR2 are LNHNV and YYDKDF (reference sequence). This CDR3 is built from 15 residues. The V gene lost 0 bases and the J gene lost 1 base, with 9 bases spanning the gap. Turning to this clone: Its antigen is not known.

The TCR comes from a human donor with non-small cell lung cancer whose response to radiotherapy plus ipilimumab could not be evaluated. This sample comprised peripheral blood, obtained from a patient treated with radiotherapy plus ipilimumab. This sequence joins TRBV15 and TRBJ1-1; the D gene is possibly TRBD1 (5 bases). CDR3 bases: TGTGCCACCAGCAGAGATCAGGGTGGGAACACTGAAGCTTTCTTT. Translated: CATSRDQGGNTEAFF.